The 18 T cell receptor beta chains listed next were all sequenced from one sample in a study of vaccination and CD4 T cells after COVID-19. Sequenced with the Oncomine TCR Beta short-read assay was DNA taken from cultured CD4+ T cells. TCRdb re-analysed the PCR reads in MiXCR, keeping a single row per CDR3 protein. The sample shows some 20,000 distinct CDR3 sequences, roughly 29% of them seen only once. Their antigens remain unidentified. Regarding treatment: roughly 11-day PBMC culture with coronavirus spike peptide pools or control peptides (ViraFEST assay). The sample consisted of cultured CD4+ T cells from blood. The receptor source for this set is a human donor with COVID-19.

This clonotype was counted a few times. V gene TRBV5-4 combines with J gene TRBJ2-3; D not certain. The germline V gene has CDR1 SGHNT and CDR2 YYREEE (reference sequence). The CDR3 length is 14 residues. The V end was cut by 0 bases, the J end by 0 bases, with 5 bases between. The CDR3 DNA is TGTGCCAGCAGCTTGGTGTTAAGCACAGATACGCAGTATTTT. This codes for CASSLVLSTDTQYF. The entire variable domain, with the rest obtained from reference TRBV5-4 and TRBJ2-3, is as follows: ETGVTQSPTHLIKTRGQQVTLRCSSQSGHNTVSWYQQALGQGPQFIFQYYREEENGRGNFPPRFSGLQFPNYSSELNVNALELDDSALYLCASSLVLSTDTQYFGPGTRLTVL.

This clonotype is a singleton in its sample. V usage is TRBV7-2 and J usage is TRBJ1-6; no clear D gene. Trimming pared 3 bases from V and 7 bases from J, leaving 10 bases between. Germline V gene data show CDR1 as SGHTA and CDR2 as FQGNSA. This CDR3 region has 14 residues. DNA of the CDR3: TGTACCAGCAGCTTTCCGGGCCCAAATTCACCCCTCCACTTT. Protein sequence: CTSSFPGPNSPLHF.

The rearrangement uses TRBV29-1 and TRBJ2-2; 11 bases line up with TRBD1. The CDR3 runs 14 residues. Germline V gives CDR1 SQVTM, CDR2 ANQGSEA. Losses at the gene ends were 6 bases for V and 7 bases for J; bases not matched to a gene: 7. CDR3 protein: CSVMDRGLVGELFF. CDR3 sequence (DNA): TGCAGCGTGATGGACAGGGGGCTTGTCGGGGAGCTGTTTTTT.

Worth noting for this clonotype: Germline and junction disagree at one end, which may indicate a read error. The V gene is TRBV7-9, the J gene TRBJ2-7; 7 bases agree with TRBD1. The CDR3 runs 15 residues. Germline loops: CDR1 SEHNR, CDR2 FQNEAQ (reference sequence). CDR3 coding DNA: TGTGCCAGCAGCTTAGTAGAACAGGGGATCTACGAGCAGTACTTT. It translates to CASSLVEQGIYEQYF.

This clonotype was recorded a few times. This chain uses TRBV12-3 or TRBV12-4 with TRBJ1-5; TRBD1 matches at 8 bases. The J segment lost 5 bases and the V segment lost 5 bases, leaving 2 bases of the junction unmatched. The CDR3 extends over 13 amino acids. The CDR3 DNA reads TGTGCCAGCAGTGCGGACAGGGATCAGCCCCAGCATTTT. Its translation: CASSADRDQPQHF.

This clonotype has just a few counts. V gene TRBV6-1 combines with J gene TRBJ2-5; weak D call: TRBD2 (5 bases). Germline V gives CDR1 MNHNS, CDR2 SASEGT. This CDR3 has 15 amino acids. V was pared by 8 bases and J by 5 bases, with 21 bases between. The CDR3 reads CASLPEPRVGETQYF. In DNA form, the CDR3 reads TGTGCCAGCCTGCCCGAACCGAGGGTTGGTGAGACCCAGTACTTC.

The chain combines TRBV15 with TRBJ2-3, with D tentatively TRBD1 or TRBD2 (7 bases each). The CDR3 is 14 amino acids. Germline V gives CDR1 LNHNV, CDR2 YYDKDF (reference sequence). V was clipped by 5 bases and J by 0 bases, with 9 bases between them. The CDR3 loop is CATSQGGSTDTQYF. The CDR3 DNA is TGTGCCACCAGCCAGGGGGGGAGCACAGATACGCAGTATTTT.

This clonotype appeared a few times. The CDR3 DNA is TGTGCCAGTACCACTTTTGGGGGGGCGGACACCGGGGAGCTGTTTTTT. Amino acid sequence: CASTTFGGADTGELFF. The V gene is TRBV19, the J gene TRBJ2-2; D may be TRBD2 (7 bases). The germline CDR1 and CDR2 sequences are LNHDA and SQIVND (reference sequence). This CDR3 has 16 amino acids. Trimming took off 7 bases at V and 3 bases at J, with 18 bases between the two ends.

This clonotype was seen a few times. The V gene is TRBV5-1, the J gene TRBJ2-3, with D possibly matching TRBD1 (5 bases). Germline CDR1 reads SGHRS; CDR2 reads YFSETQ. The CDR3 covers 14 residues. V lost 0 bases and J 4 bases, leaving 9 bases between the germline ends. The CDR3 protein is CASSLARAPDTQYF. The CDR3 DNA sequence: TGCGCCAGCAGCTTGGCCAGGGCCCCAGATACGCAGTATTTT.

This clonotype occurred a few times. The genes are TRBV19 and TRBJ1-5; a possible D gene is TRBD1 (5 bases). The CDR3 extends over 14 amino acids. Trimming removed 6 bases from V and 2 bases from J, with 11 bases in between. CDR1 LNHDA and CDR2 SQIVND come from the germline V gene (reference sequence). Written as DNA, the CDR3 is TGTGCCAGTAGCCGACAGCCGCGCAATCAGCCCCAGCATTTT. As protein: CASSRQPRNQPQHF.

A few counts support this clonotype. This chain joins TRBV15 and TRBJ1-6; TRBD1 might be the D (6 bases). Germline V CDR1 and CDR2: LNHNV, YYDKDF (reference sequence). Trimming took off 5 bases at V and 10 bases at J, with 15 bases between the two ends. This CDR3 has 14 residues. The CDR3 nucleotides read TGTGCCACCAGCGGCCCGGACAGTGGCTCACCCCTCCACTTT. Encoded protein: CATSGPDSGSPLHF.

V usage is TRBV7-3 and J usage is TRBJ2-3; TRBD1 matches 11 bases. J was trimmed by 6 bases and V by 5 bases; bases with no gene match: 13. Germline values: CDR1 SGHTA, CDR2 FQGTGA. The CDR3 has 17 amino acids. The CDR3, as DNA: TGTGCCAGCAGCCGAGGCCCGGACAGGGGGCTCCACGATACGCAGTATTTT. Translating gives CASSRGPDRGLHDTQYF.

The chain employs TRBV12-3 or TRBV12-4 and TRBJ2-7, with 14 positions matching TRBD2. J gave up 1 base and V 3 bases, and 17 bases lay outside the gene matches. The CDR3 consists of 21 residues. The CDR3 DNA follows: TGTGCCAGCAGTTTCGTGGACAGGGTAGGACTAGCGGGGGGCCGATCCTACGAGCAGTACTTC. This gives the protein CASSFVDRVGLAGGRSYEQYF.

In this sample, this clonotype turned up a few times. The rearrangement joins TRBV19 to TRBJ2-4, with 13 positions matching TRBD2. This CDR3 has 17 amino acids. Germline CDR1 is LNHDA and CDR2 is SQIVND (reference sequence). The V gene end was trimmed by 2 bases and the J gene end by 0 bases; junction bases not matched to a gene: 1. Here the CDR3 reads CASSITSGGVAKNIQYF. In nucleotides, the CDR3 is TGTGCCAGTAGTATAACTAGCGGGGGGGTAGCCAAAAACATTCAGTACTTC.

Only a few counts were recorded for this clonotype. The gene calls are TRBV12-3 or TRBV12-4 and TRBJ1-1; D remains unclear. The CDR3 extends over 15 amino acids. Trimming cost V 7 bases and J 1 base, with 16 bases left between them. The DNA for the CDR3 is TGTGCCAGCAAACTCCTGGGCGCGAAGAACACTGAAGCTTTCTTT. Translation: CASKLLGAKNTEAFF.

A few counts support this clonotype. This chain connects TRBV7-2 to TRBJ2-7; D is unresolved. V lost 2 bases and J 0 bases, leaving 5 bases between the germline ends. Germline assignment: CDR1 SGHTA and CDR2 FQGNSA. The CDR3 length is 13 residues. The CDR3 region is CASSLRHSYEQYF. The CDR3 bases are TGTGCCAGCAGCTTACGGCACTCCTACGAGCAGTACTTC.

This chain joins TRBV19 and TRBJ2-2; 7 nucleotides line up with TRBD1. From germline, CDR1 is LNHDA and CDR2 SQIVND (reference sequence). CDR3 length: 16 residues. Trimming removed 4 bases from V and 0 bases from J; junction bases left unmatched: 5. CDR3 bases: TGTGCCAGTAGTACGATAGACAGGGCGAACACCGGGGAGCTGTTTTTT. This sequence encodes CASSTIDRANTGELFF.

This clonotype was seen a single time. The J gene is TRBJ2-1, the V gene TRBV7-8; a weak D match, TRBD2 (5 bases). The CDR3 length is 15 residues. Germline assignment: CDR1 SGHVS and CDR2 FQNEAQ. Trimming left V 3 bases short and J 0 bases short, with 9 bases between. As DNA, the CDR3 is TGTGCCAGCAGCTTCCCCGGACTCTCCTACAATGAGCAGTTCTTC. Protein product: CASSFPGLSYNEQFF. Using reference TRBV7-8 and TRBJ2-1 for the parts outside the CDR3, the full variable domain is GAGVSQSPRYKVAKRGQDVALRCDPISGHVSLFWYQQALGQGPEFLTYFQNEAQLDKSGLPSDRFFAERPEGSVSTLKIQRTQQEDSAVYLCASSFPGLSYNEQFFGPGTRLTVL.